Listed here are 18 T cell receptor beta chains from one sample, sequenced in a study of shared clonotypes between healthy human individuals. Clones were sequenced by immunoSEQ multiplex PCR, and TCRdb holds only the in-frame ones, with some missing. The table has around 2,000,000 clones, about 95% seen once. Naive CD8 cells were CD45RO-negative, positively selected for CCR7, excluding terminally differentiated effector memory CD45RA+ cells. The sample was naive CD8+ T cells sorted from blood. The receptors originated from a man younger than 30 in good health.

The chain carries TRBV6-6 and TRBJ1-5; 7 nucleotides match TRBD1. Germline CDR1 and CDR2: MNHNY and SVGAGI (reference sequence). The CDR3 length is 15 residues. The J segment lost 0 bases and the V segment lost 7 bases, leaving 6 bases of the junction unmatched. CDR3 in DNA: TGTGCCAGCATTGGTACAGGGGATAGCAATCAGCCCCAGCATTTT. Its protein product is CASIGTGDSNQPQHF.

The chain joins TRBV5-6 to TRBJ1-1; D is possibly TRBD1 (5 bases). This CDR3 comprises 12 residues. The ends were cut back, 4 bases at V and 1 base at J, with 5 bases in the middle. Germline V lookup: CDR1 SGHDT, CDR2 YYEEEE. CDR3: CASSRGNTEAFF. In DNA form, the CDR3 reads TGTGCCAGCAGCAGGGGGAACACTGAAGCTTTCTTT.

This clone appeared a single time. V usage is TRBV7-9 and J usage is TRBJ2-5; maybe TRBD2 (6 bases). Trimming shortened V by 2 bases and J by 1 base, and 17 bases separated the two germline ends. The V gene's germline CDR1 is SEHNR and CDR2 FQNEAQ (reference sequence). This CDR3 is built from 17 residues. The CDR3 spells CASSLPRLVGGQETQYF. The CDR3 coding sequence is TGTGCCAGCAGCTTACCCAGACTAGTCGGGGGCCAAGAGACCCAGTACTTC.

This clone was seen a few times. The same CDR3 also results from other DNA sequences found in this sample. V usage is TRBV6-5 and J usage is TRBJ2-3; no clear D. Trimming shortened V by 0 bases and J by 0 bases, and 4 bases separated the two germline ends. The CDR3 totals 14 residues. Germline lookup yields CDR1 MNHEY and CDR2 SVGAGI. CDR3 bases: TGTGCCAGCAGTTACTCGACCAGCACAGATACGCAGTATTTT. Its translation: CASSYSTSTDTQYF.

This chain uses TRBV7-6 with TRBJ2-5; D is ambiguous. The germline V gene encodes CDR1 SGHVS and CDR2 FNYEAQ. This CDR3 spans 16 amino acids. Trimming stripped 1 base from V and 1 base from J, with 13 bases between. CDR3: CASSLVGRRFQETQYF. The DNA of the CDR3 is TGTGCCAGCAGCTTAGTCGGCAGAAGATTCCAAGAGACCCAGTACTTC.

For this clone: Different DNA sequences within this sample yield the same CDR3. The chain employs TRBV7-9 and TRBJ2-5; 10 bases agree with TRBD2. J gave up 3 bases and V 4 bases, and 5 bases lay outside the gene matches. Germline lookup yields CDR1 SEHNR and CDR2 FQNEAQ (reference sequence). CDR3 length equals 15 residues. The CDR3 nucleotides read TGTGCCAGCAGCTCCCCTGGACTAGCGGAAGAGACCCAGTACTTC. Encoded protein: CASSSPGLAEETQYF. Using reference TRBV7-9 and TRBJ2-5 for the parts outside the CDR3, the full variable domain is DTGVSQNPRHKITKRGQNVTFRCDPISEHNRLYWYRQTLGQGPEFLTYFQNEAQLEKSRLLSDRFSAERPKGSFSTLEIQRTEQGDSAMYLCASSSPGLAEETQYFGPGTRLLVL.

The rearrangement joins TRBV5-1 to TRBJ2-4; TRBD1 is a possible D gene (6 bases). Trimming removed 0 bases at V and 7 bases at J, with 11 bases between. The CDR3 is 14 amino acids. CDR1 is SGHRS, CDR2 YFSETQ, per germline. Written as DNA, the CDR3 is TGCGCCAGCAGCTTGGACCAGGGGTTGAACATTCAGTACTTC. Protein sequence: CASSLDQGLNIQYF.

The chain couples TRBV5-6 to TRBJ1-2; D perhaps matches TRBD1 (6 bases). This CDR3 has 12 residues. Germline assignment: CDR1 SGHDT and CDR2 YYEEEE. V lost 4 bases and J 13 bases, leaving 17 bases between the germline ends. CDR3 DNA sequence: TGTGCCAGCAGCCCGGGGGGGACACTTAGCACCTTC. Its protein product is CASSPGGTLSTF.

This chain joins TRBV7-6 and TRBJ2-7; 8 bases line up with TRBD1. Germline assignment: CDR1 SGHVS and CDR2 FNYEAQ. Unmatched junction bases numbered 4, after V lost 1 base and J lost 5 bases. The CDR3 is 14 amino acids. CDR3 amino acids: CASSLETGDHEQYF. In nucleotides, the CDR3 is TGTGCCAGCAGCTTAGAGACAGGGGACCACGAGCAGTACTTC. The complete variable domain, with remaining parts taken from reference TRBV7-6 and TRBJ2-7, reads GAGVSQSPRYKVTKRGQDVALRCDPISGHVSLYWYRQALGQGPEFLTYFNYEAQQDKSGLPNDRFSAERPEGSISTLTIQRTEQRDSAMYRCASSLETGDHEQYFGPGTRLTVT.

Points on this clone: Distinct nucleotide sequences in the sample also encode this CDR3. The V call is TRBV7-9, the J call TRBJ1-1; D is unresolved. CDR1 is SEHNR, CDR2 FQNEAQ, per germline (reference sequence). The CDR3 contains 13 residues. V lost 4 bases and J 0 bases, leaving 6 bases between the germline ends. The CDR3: CASSSSMNTEAFF. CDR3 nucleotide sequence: TGTGCCAGCAGCTCCTCGATGAACACTGAAGCTTTCTTT.

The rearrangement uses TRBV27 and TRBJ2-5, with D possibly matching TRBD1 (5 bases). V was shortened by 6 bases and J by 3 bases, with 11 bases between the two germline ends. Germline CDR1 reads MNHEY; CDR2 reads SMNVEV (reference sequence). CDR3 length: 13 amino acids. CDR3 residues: CASRTVDKETQYF. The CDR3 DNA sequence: TGTGCCAGCAGGACAGTCGACAAAGAGACCCAGTACTTC.

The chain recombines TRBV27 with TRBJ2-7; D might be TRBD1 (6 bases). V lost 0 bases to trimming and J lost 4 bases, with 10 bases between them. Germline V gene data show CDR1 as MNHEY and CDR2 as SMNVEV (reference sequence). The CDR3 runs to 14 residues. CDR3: CASSLSGTQYEQYF. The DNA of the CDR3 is TGTGCCAGCAGTTTATCAGGGACACAGTACGAGCAGTACTTC.

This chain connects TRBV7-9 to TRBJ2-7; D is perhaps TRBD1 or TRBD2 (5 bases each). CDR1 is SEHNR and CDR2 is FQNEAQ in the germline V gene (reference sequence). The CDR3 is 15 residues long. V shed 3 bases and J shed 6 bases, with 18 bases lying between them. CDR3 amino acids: CASSFRDGQVGEQYF. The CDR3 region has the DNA TGTGCCAGCAGCTTCCGGGACGGCCAGGTGGGCGAGCAGTACTTC.

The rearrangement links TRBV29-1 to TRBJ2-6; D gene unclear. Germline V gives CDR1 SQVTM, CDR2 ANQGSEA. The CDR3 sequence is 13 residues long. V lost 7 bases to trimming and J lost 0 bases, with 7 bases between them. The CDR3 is CSAESSGANVLTF. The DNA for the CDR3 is TGCAGCGCCGAGTCCTCTGGGGCCAACGTCCTGACTTTC. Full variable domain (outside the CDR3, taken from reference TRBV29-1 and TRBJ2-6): SAVISQKPSRDICQRGTSLTIQCQVDSQVTMMFWYRQQPGQSLTLIATANQGSEATYESGFVIDKFPISRPNLTFSTLTVSNMSPEDSSIYLCSAESSGANVLTFGAGSRLTVL.

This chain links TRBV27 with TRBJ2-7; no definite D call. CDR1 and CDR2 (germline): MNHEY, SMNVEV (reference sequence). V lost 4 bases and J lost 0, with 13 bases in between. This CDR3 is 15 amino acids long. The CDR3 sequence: CASSSSGLSSYEQYF. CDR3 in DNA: TGTGCCAGCAGTTCATCCGGCCTAAGCTCCTACGAGCAGTACTTC.

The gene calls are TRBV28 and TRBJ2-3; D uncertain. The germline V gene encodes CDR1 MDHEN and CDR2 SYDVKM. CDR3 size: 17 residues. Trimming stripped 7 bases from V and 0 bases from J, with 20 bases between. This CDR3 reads CASTSSTGGVSTDTQYF. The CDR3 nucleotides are TGTGCCAGCACCTCCAGCACCGGTGGGGTGAGCACAGATACGCAGTATTTT.

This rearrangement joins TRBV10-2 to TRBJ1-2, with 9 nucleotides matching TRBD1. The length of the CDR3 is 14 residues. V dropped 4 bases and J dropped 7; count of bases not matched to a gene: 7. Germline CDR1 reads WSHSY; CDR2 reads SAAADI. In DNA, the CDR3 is TGCGCCAGCAGTGCTTTAGGACAGGGGTTTGGCTACACCTTC. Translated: CASSALGQGFGYTF.

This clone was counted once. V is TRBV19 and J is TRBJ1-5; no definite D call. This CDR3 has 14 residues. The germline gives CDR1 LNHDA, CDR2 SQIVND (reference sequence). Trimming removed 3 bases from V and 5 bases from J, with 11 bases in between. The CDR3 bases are TGTGCCAGTAGTATGAGGCACCTCGATCAGCCCCAGCATTTT. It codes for CASSMRHLDQPQHF.